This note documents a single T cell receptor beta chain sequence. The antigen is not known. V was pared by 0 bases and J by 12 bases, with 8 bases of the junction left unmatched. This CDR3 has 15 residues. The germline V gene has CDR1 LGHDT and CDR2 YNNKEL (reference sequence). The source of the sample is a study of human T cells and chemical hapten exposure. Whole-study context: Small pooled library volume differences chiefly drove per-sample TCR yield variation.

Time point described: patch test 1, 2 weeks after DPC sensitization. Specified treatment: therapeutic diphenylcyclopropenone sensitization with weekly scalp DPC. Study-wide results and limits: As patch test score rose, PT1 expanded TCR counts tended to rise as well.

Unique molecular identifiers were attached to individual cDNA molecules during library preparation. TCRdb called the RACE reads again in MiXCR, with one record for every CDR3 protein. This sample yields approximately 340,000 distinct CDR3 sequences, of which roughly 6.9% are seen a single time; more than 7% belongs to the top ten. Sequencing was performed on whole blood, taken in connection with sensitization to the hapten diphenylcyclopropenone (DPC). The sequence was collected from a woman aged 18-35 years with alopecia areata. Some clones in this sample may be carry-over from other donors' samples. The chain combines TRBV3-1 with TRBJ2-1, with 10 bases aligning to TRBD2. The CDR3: CASSQDSGGAVWQFF. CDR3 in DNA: TGTGCCAGCAGCCAAGACAGCGGGGGGGCCGTCTGGCAGTTCTTC.